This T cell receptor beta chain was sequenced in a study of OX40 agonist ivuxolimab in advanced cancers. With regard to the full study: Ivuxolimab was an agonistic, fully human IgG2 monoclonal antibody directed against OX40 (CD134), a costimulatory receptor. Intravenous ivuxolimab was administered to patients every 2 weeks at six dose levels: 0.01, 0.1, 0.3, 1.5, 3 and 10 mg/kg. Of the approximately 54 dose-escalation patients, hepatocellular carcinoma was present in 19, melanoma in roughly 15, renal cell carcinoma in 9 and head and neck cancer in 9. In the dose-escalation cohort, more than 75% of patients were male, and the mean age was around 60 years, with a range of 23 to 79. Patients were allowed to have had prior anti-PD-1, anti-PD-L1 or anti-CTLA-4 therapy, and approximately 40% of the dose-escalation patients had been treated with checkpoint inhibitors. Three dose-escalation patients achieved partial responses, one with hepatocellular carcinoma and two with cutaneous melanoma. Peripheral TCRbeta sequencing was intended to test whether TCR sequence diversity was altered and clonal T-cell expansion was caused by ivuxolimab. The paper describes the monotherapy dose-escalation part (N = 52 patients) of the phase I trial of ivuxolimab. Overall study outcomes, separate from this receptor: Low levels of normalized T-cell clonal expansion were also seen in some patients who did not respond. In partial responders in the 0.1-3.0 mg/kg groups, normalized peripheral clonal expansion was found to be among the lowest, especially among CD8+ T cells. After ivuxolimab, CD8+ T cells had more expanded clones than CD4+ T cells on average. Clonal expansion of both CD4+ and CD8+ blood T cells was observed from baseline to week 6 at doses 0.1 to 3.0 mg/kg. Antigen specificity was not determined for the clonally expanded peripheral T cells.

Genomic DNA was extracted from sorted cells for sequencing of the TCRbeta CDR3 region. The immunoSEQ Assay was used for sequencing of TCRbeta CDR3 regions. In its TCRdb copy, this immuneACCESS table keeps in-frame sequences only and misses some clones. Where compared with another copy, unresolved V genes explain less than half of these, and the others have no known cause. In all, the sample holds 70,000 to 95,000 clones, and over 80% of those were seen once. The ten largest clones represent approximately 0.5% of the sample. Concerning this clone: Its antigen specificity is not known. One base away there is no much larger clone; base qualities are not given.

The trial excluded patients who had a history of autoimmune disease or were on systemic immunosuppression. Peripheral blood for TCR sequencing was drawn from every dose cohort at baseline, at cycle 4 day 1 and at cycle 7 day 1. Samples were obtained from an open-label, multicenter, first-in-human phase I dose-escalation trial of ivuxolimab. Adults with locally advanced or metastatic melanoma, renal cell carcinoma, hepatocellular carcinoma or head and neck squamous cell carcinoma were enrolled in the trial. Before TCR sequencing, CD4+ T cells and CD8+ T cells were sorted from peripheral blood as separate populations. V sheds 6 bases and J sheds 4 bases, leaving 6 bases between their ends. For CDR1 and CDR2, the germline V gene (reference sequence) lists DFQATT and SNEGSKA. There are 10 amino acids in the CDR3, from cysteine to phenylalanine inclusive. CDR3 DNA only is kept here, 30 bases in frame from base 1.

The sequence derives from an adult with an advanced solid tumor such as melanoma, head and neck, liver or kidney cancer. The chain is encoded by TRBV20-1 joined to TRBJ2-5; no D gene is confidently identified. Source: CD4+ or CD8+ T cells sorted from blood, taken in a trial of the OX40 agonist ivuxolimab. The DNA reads TGCAGTGCCCCCGCAGAGACCCAGTACTTC. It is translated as CSAPAETQYF.